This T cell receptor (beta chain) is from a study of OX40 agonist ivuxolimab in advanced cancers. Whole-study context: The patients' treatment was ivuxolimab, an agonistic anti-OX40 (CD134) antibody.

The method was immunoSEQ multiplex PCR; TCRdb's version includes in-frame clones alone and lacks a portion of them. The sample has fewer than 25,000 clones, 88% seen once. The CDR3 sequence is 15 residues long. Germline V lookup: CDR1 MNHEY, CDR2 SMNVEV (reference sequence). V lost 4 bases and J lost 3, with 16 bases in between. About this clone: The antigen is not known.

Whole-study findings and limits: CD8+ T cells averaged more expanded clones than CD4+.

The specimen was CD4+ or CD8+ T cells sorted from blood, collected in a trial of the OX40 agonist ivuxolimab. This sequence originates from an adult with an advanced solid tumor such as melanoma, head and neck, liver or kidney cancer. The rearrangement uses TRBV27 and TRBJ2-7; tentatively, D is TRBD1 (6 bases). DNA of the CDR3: TGTGCCAGCAGTTACTTAACCCCAGGGGACTACGAGCAGTACTTC. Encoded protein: CASSYLTPGDYEQYF.